This T cell receptor beta chain is from a study of T cells in women clearing cervical HPV infection. The CDR3 extends over 14 amino acids. V dropped 8 bases and J dropped 3; count of bases not matched to a gene: 7. Germline assignment: CDR1 SGHTA and CDR2 FQGTGA. Comments on this clone: Coverage ceases 3 residues before the CDR3 finishes, and the germline J gene fills in the end.

Clones were read by immunoSEQ multiplex PCR, and TCRdb kept only the in-frame ones, dropping some. This table holds about 19,000 clones. The sample consisted of blood buffy coat. The clonotype originates from a woman aged 18 to 75 with a cervical HPV16 infection that either progressed to CIN3+ or cleared (not recorded which). J is TRBJ1-2 and V is TRBV7-3, with 9 nucleotides matching TRBD1. CDR3 DNA, as far as it was read: TGTGCCAGCGGCACAGGGGGCGAGGACTATGGC. Encoded protein: CASGTGGEDYG. In full, the CDR3 reads CASGTGGEDYGYTF.